This T cell receptor (beta chain) comes out of a study of molecular identifiers for immune sequencing clone quantification. Overall study: Replicate runs used RNA from about 19,000 or 110,000 naive CD8 cells, which was split five ways into aliquots, and four of those aliquots were then sequenced.

TCRdb ran MiXCR on the PCR reads and lists one entry per CDR3 protein. The sample has 600,000 to 650,000 distinct CDR3 sequences, around 20% seen once. Trimming took off 7 bases at V and 1 base at J, with 10 bases between the two ends. Germline values: CDR1 SGHTA, CDR2 FQGTGA. The CDR3 is made up of 14 amino acids. This clonotype was detected only a few times. The sample taken for sequencing was naive CD8+ T cells from blood, with Jurkat cell RNA spiked in. The subset: FACS-sorted CD8+CD4-CCR7+CD45RA+ naive T cells. The chain recombines TRBV7-3 with TRBJ2-2; a weak D match, TRBD2 (6 bases). This TCR was recovered from a human donor in good health. Some libraries in this study had Jurkat cell RNA spiked in. The CDR3 region has the DNA TGTGCCAGCAAGGAGGGGAAGAACACCGGGGAGCTGTTTTTT. It is translated as CASKEGKNTGELFF.